This T cell receptor beta chain was profiled in a study of immune evolution from preneoplasia to lung adenocarcinoma. Looked up from germline, CDR1 is GTSNPN and CDR2 is SVGIG (reference sequence). CDR3 length equals 13 residues. Trimming left V 2 bases short and J 8 bases short, with 15 bases between. Produced via immunoSEQ multiplex PCR; TCRdb's table is partial and in-frame only. The sample consists of about 14,000 clones, roughly 85% of them appearing once. Sequencing was carried out using FFPE lung adenocarcinoma in situ tissue. The chain uses TRBV30 and TRBJ1-1; no clear D gene. This TCR derives from an older donor with lung adenocarcinoma. CDR3 coding DNA: TGTGCCTGGAGTCGCCGGTTGCGCGAGGAAGCTTTCTTT. Amino acids: CAWSRRLREEAFF.